A selection of T cell receptor beta chains follows, all from one sample in a study of T cell responses to AZD1222 COVID-19 vaccine. Using immunoSEQ multiplex PCR, the repertoire was profiled, and TCRdb retains in-frame clones only, with some absent. The sample contains over 130,000 clones, about 90% of which appear only once. Sample: peripheral blood, taken 28 days after the second AZD1222 dose. These receptors came from an adult who received the AZD1222 COVID-19 vaccine. The CDR3 runs from the conserved cysteine through the conserved F or W. The order of the fields is clone size, V gene, D gene, J gene, CDR3 DNA, CDR3 protein. The D gene is left open where the match is weak. Size is stated for part of the rows, as once, few or many counts, or as a class when the clone is expanded.

size: -
V: TRBV6-2/TRBV6-3
D: -
J: TRBJ2-7
DNA: TGTGCCAGCAGTTATCCCGCCGGGGTGCCTTGGGGCCACGAGCAGTACTTC
CDR3: CASSYPAGVPWGHEQYF

size: few
V: TRBV5-4
D: -
J: TRBJ2-2
DNA: TGTGCCAGCAGTTTTGTACAGGGAAGAAGAACCGGGGAGCTGTTTTTT
CDR3: CASSFVQGRRTGELFF

size: -
V: TRBV14
D: TRBD1
J: TRBJ1-6
DNA: TGTGCCAGCAGCCCCTCAATCGACAGGGATAGGAATTCACCCCTCCACTTT
CDR3: CASSPSIDRDRNSPLHF

size: -
V: TRBV6-5
D: -
J: TRBJ1-2
DNA: TGTGCCAGCACCTACTCCTCAGGCTCCTATGGCTACACCTTC
CDR3: CASTYSSGSYGYTF

size: few
V: TRBV28
D: -
J: TRBJ1-2
DNA: TGTGCCAGCATAGGGGACACCTTCTATGGCTACACCTTC
CDR3: CASIGDTFYGYTF

size: -
V: TRBV6-2/TRBV6-3
D: TRBD2
J: TRBJ2-5
DNA: TGTGCCAGCAGTTACACCGTAGCTGCGGGGGGGCAAGAGACCCAGTACTTC
CDR3: CASSYTVAAGGQETQYF

size: -
V: TRBV5-1
D: TRBD1
J: TRBJ1-1
DNA: TGCGCCAGCAGCTTGACAGGGGGCAACACTGAAGCTTTCTTT
CDR3: CASSLTGGNTEAFF

size: -
V: TRBV18
D: -
J: TRBJ2-7
DNA: TGTGCCAGCTCACCTCAGGGCCCAGTTGCCTACGAGCAGTACTTC
CDR3: CASSPQGPVAYEQYF

size: once
V: TRBV6-2/TRBV6-3
D: -
J: TRBJ2-3
DNA: TGTGCCAGCAGTTACTTCGCAGATACGCAGTATTTT
CDR3: CASSYFADTQYF

size: -
V: TRBV7-9
D: -
J: TRBJ2-1
DNA: TGTGCCAGCAGCCCGTTGGGGCCGTTTTGGAATGAGCAGTTCTTC
CDR3: CASSPLGPFWNEQFF

size: once
V: TRBV7-9
D: TRBD2
J: TRBJ2-3
DNA: TGTGCCAGCAGCCCAATGACTAGCGGACTCACAGATACGCAGTATTTT
CDR3: CASSPMTSGLTDTQYF

size: once
V: TRBV15
D: -
J: TRBJ1-3
DNA: TGTGCCACCAGCAGATCAAAAGGGACTGGAAACACCATATATTTT
CDR3: CATSRSKGTGNTIYF

size: -
V: TRBV6-5
D: TRBD1
J: TRBJ1-1
DNA: TGTGCCAGCAGTTACTTCGCAGGGGGCGCTGAAGCTTTCTTT
CDR3: CASSYFAGGAEAFF

size: once
V: TRBV6-1
D: TRBD1
J: TRBJ2-7
DNA: TGTGCCAGCAGTGAGACAGGGGCCTACGAGCAGTACTTC
CDR3: CASSETGAYEQYF

size: -
V: TRBV6-5
D: TRBD1
J: TRBJ2-2
DNA: TGTGCCAGCAGTACCCCGACAGGGTCGGCCGGGGAGCTGTTTTTT
CDR3: CASSTPTGSAGELFF

size: -
V: TRBV3-1/TRBV3-2
D: -
J: TRBJ2-3
DNA: TGTGCCAGCAGCTCCGGAACTCCGGCTGGCACAGATACGCAGTATTTT
CDR3: CASSSGTPAGTDTQYF

size: -
V: TRBV4-3
D: TRBD2
J: TRBJ2-1
DNA: TGCGCCAGCAGCCAAGATCCAGCGGGGGGCTACTCCTACAATGAGCAGTTCTTC
CDR3: CASSQDPAGGYSYNEQFF

size: -
V: TRBV28
D: -
J: TRBJ2-5
DNA: TGTGCCAGCCATCTTCGACTCCGCCAAGAGACCCAGTACTTC
CDR3: CASHLRLRQETQYF

size: once
V: TRBV7-3
D: -
J: TRBJ2-3
DNA: TGTGCCAGTAAACTCCGGGGGGACAACACAGATACGCAGTATTTT
CDR3: CASKLRGDNTDTQYF

size: -
V: TRBV7-9
D: TRBD2
J: TRBJ2-5
DNA: TGTGCCAGCAGCTTAGGTCTAGCGGGAGGGTACCAAGAGACCCAGTACTTC
CDR3: CASSLGLAGGYQETQYF

size: -
V: TRBV11-2
D: -
J: TRBJ2-2
DNA: TGTGCCAGCAGCTTGGGGGACGGGGAGCTGTTTTTT
CDR3: CASSLGDGELFF

size: -
V: TRBV19
D: -
J: TRBJ1-5
DNA: TGTGCCAGTAGTCGGACCGGGGGGGGCAATCAGCCCCAGCATTTT
CDR3: CASSRTGGGNQPQHF